The sequence of this T cell receptor beta chain was determined in a study of cytomegalovirus exposure and HLA in healthy donors. Across the whole study: In an earlier analysis, some 110 million unique TCR beta sequences were found from about 190 million T cells.

V trimming: 5 bases; J trimming: 0 bases; junction bases outside the gene matches: 2. The CDR3 totals 14 residues. In germline, CDR1 is LNHNV, CDR2 YYDKDF (reference sequence). The study ran its PCR with 60 Vbeta and 13 Jbeta primers. The assay was immunoSEQ multiplex PCR, and TCRdb's table has in-frame clones only and misses some. The table lists fewer than 300,000 clones, 80% to 90% of them singletons. This clonotype originated in a man in his forties in good health and CMV-seropositive. Sequenced sample: PBMCs. This chain links TRBV15 with TRBJ1-1, with 8 bases identical to TRBD1. CDR3: CATSRDRMNTEAFF. CDR3 in DNA: TGTGCCACCAGCCGGGACAGGATGAACACTGAAGCTTTCTTT.